Listed below are T cell receptor beta chains from one sample, sequenced in a study of early T cells in non-severe SARS-CoV-2 infection. TCRdb reprocessed the 5' RACE reads via MiXCR and lists one record per CDR3 protein. Of roughly 29,000 distinct CDR3 sequences listed, 4.6% are singletons. The sample consisted of whole blood. The receptors here all came from an adult who was a healthcare worker with PCR-confirmed SARS-CoV-2 infection or an uninfected control (not recorded which). Each CDR3 is given with its conserved first and last residue. A D gene is named only where the DNA matches it firmly. A clone size is listed for some rows: how often the clone was seen (once, few, many), or a class if it is expanded.

TRBV5-5	TRBD2	TRBJ2-1	many	TGTGCCAGCAGCTATACGGCCTGGGAGGGCCGCCGGAACAATGAGCAGTTCTTC	CASSYTAWEGRRNNEQFF
TRBV19	NA	TRBJ2-5	NA	TGTGCCAGTAGTCGAGGGACATCCCGCCAGGAGACCCAGTACTTC	CASSRGTSRQETQYF
TRBV11-2	TRBD1	TRBJ2-7	medium-sized	TGTGCCAGCAGCCCCGTCCACCGGGACAGGGGGATCGCCTACGAGCAGTACTTC	CASSPVHRDRGIAYEQYF
TRBV28	NA	TRBJ1-5	many	TGTGCCAGCACCACAGGAAGCAATCAGCCCCAGCATTTT	CASTTGSNQPQHF
TRBV20-1	NA	TRBJ1-1	few	TGCAGCCGAGGGGAGGGACATCGACCCTCTGAAGCTTTCTTT	CSRGEGHRPSEAFF
TRBV27	NA	TRBJ2-5	many	TGTGCCAGCAGTGCCCCAGGGGCAGGAGAGACCCAGTACTTC	CASSAPGAGETQYF
TRBV29-1	NA	TRBJ2-5	NA	TGCAGCGTTGACGGACAGCCCGGACAGACCCAGTACTTC	CSVDGQPGQTQYF
TRBV28	NA	TRBJ1-1	many	TGTGCCAGCAGCCTCTACAGGGAAGCTTTCTTT	CASSLYREAFF
TRBV5-1	NA	TRBJ1-1	many	TGCGCCAGCAGCTTGGTAGGGGAGAACACTGAAGTTTTCTTT	CASSLVGENTEVFF
TRBV20-1	NA	TRBJ1-1	many	TGCAGTGCCGAAACTATAATGAACACTGAAGCTTTCTTT	CSAETIMNTEAFF
TRBV7-9	NA	TRBJ2-1	many	TGTGCCAGCAGCTTGGAGGAGAGGGCTGTAAGCTCCTACAATGAGCAGTTCTTC	CASSLEERAVSSYNEQFF
TRBV6-6	NA	TRBJ2-3	NA	TGTGCCAGCAGTTGGACTGGGGATACGCAGTATTTT	CASSWTGDTQYF
TRBV18	NA	TRBJ2-7	few	TGTGCCAGCTCAGTAATAAAGCCCCAGGTGGGCGCCGAGCAGTACTTC	CASSVIKPQVGAEQYF
TRBV20-1	TRBD1	TRBJ1-1	many	TGCAGTGCTGCCGGACAGGCACTAAAATTATCTGAAGCTTTCTTT	CSAAGQALKLSEAFF
TRBV6-6	TRBD1	TRBJ2-5	many	TGTGCCAGCAGTTTCCAACAGGGGTCTGGGGAGACCCAGTACTTC	CASSFQQGSGETQYF
TRBV5-1	TRBD1	TRBJ2-7	many	TGCGCCAGCAGCCCAGGACAGGGGGTAACCTACGAGCAGTACTTC	CASSPGQGVTYEQYF
TRBV7-9	NA	TRBJ1-2	many	TGTGCCAGCAGCTTAACGGGGGGAGATTATGGCTACACCTTC	CASSLTGGDYGYTF
TRBV12-3/TRBV12-4	NA	TRBJ2-2	many	TGTGCCAGCAGCCGAGGAGAAACCGGGGAGCTGTTTTTT	CASSRGETGELFF
TRBV12-3/TRBV12-4	NA	TRBJ2-3	many	TGTGCCAGCAGTTTCGGTCACCTCACAGATACGCAGTATTTT	CASSFGHLTDTQYF
TRBV24-1	NA	TRBJ2-7	many	TGTGCCACCAGTGATTCAGCAGACTACTACGAGCAGTACTTC	CATSDSADYYEQYF
TRBV28	NA	TRBJ1-2	many	TGTGCCAGCAGTACCCCCGGACAGAGCTATGGCTACACCTTC	CASSTPGQSYGYTF
TRBV29-1	NA	TRBJ2-3	many	TGCAGCGTTGATAAGGGGGGGACAGATACGCAGTATTTT	CSVDKGGTDTQYF
TRBV15	NA	TRBJ1-1	many	TGTGCCACCAGCAGAGATCGGGGCAATGAAGCTTTCTTT	CATSRDRGNEAFF
TRBV4-1	TRBD2	TRBJ2-7	many	TGCGCCAGCAGCCCAACTAGCGGAGTCTACGAGCAGTACTTC	CASSPTSGVYEQYF
TRBV5-6	TRBD1	TRBJ1-2	many	TGTGCCAGCAGCTTAGACTCAGACAGGGGAAATCGCGGCTACACCTTC	CASSLDSDRGNRGYTF
TRBV12-3/TRBV12-4	NA	TRBJ2-5	many	TGTGCCAGCAGTTTATTTGGGGAAGAGACCCAGTACTTC	CASSLFGEETQYF
TRBV20-1	NA	TRBJ2-7	many	TGCAGTGCCCCTAGGTGGGACTCATCCTACGAGCAGTACTTC	CSAPRWDSSYEQYF